A selection of T cell receptor beta chains follows, all from one sample in a study of blood T cells in healthy people across ages. TCRdb re-called the 5' RACE reads through MiXCR, storing one row per CDR3 protein. Among about 1.6 million distinct CDR3 sequences listed, roughly 32% were seen once. The source material was blood. These receptors all come from a woman in her 30s in good health. Each CDR3 is given with its conserved first and last residue. A D gene is named only where the DNA matches it firmly. Not all rows give a size; the values are once, few, many and, for expanded clones, a class.

j_call d_call v_call clone_size cdr3_aa cdr3_nt
TRBJ2-5 NA TRBV15 NA CATSSPYTGPSGTQYF TGTGCCACCAGCAGCCCTTATACAGGCCCGAGCGGGACCCAGTACTTC
TRBJ2-7 NA TRBV27 many CASSFSGPWGSSYEQYF TGTGCCAGCAGTTTTTCGGGACCGTGGGGCAGCTCCTACGAGCAGTACTTC
TRBJ1-1 NA TRBV25-1 NA CASSELYQAPNTEAFF TGTGCCAGCAGTGAATTATATCAGGCCCCCAACACTGAAGCTTTCTTT
TRBJ2-1 TRBD2 TRBV29-1 many CSVDYGRGYNEQFF TGCAGCGTTGATTATGGGCGGGGGTACAATGAGCAGTTCTTC
TRBJ1-1 TRBD1 TRBV12-3/TRBV12-4 NA CASRSGTGGNTEAFF TGTGCCAGCAGATCCGGGACAGGGGGGAACACTGAAGCTTTCTTT
TRBJ1-4 NA TRBV29-1 many CSALTDTNEKLFF TGCAGCGCCCTGACTGATACTAATGAAAAACTGTTTTTT
TRBJ2-1 NA TRBV20-1 NA CSASGRSDNEQFF TGCAGTGCTAGCGGGAGATCCGACAATGAGCAGTTCTTC
TRBJ2-3 TRBD2 TRBV5-6 few CASSRGLGTQYF TGTGCCAGCAGCCGGGGACTAGGCACGCAGTATTTT
TRBJ2-1 TRBD2 TRBV20-1 few CSARDPLAGGGEQFF TGCAGTGCTAGAGATCCACTAGCGGGAGGGGGTGAGCAGTTCTTC
TRBJ2-7 TRBD1 TRBV27 NA CASTSWGGQGRHEQYF TGTGCCAGCACCTCATGGGGAGGACAGGGTAGGCACGAGCAGTACTTC
TRBJ2-1 NA TRBV12-3/TRBV12-4 few CASSFPLGAYNEQFF TGTGCCAGCAGTTTCCCCCTGGGGGCGTATAATGAGCAGTTCTTC
TRBJ2-1 TRBD2 TRBV9 few CASSPSSGVAYNEQFF TGTGCCAGCAGCCCTTCAAGCGGGGTCGCCTACAATGAGCAGTTCTTC
TRBJ1-1 TRBD1 TRBV5-1 NA CASSYSGGNPRTEAFF TGCGCCAGCAGCTATTCAGGGGGTAATCCCCGAACTGAAGCTTTCTTT
TRBJ2-2 TRBD2 TRBV13 NA CASSPRLAVSGELFF TGTGCCAGCAGCCCTAGACTAGCAGTATCCGGGGAGCTGTTTTTT
TRBJ1-4 NA TRBV21-1 few CASSTLQAQNEKLFF TGTGCCAGCAGCACTTTACAAGCCCAAAATGAAAAACTGTTTTTT
TRBJ2-6 TRBD1 TRBV20-1 NA CSAAPDREYTGANVLTF TGCAGTGCTGCACCGGACAGGGAGTATACTGGGGCCAACGTCCTGACTTTC
TRBJ1-6 NA TRBV28 NA CASSSGGLNSPLHF TGTGCCAGCAGTTCTGGCGGACTAAATTCACCCCTCCACTTT
TRBJ1-2 TRBD1 TRBV5-1 many CASSLGQGDYGYTF TGCGCCAGCAGCCTTGGACAGGGGGACTATGGCTACACCTTC
TRBJ2-1 TRBD2 TRBV7-2 NA CANSLARAGGRNEQFF TGTGCCAACAGCTTAGCACGAGCGGGAGGAAGGAATGAGCAGTTCTTC
TRBJ1-1 NA TRBV20-1 few CSAGPVGMNTEAFF TGCAGTGCTGGACCGGTAGGGATGAACACTGAAGCTTTCTTT
TRBJ2-7 NA TRBV12-3/TRBV12-4 NA CASKEGQNEQYF TGTGCCAGCAAGGAAGGACAGAACGAGCAGTACTTC
TRBJ1-2 NA TRBV27 few CASSLSPSYGYTF TGTGCCAGCAGTTTAAGCCCGTCCTATGGCTACACCTTC
TRBJ2-1 TRBD2 TRBV12-3/TRBV12-4 NA CASSRRGGWDNEQFF TGTGCCAGCAGTCGCCGGGGGGGATGGGACAATGAGCAGTTCTTC
TRBJ2-1 NA TRBV20-1 NA CSASWADNEQFF TGCAGTGCTTCCTGGGCGGACAATGAGCAGTTCTTC
TRBJ1-2 NA TRBV28 few CASNGRPNYGYTF TGTGCCAGCAACGGCAGGCCCAACTATGGCTACACCTTC
TRBJ2-5 NA TRBV20-1 NA CSASNEETQYF TGCAGTGCTAGTAACGAGGAGACCCAGTACTTC
TRBJ1-6 TRBD1 TRBV20-1 NA CSATGQGGNSPLHF TGCAGTGCCACCGGACAGGGGGGGAATTCACCCCTCCACTTT
TRBJ1-5 TRBD1 TRBV20-1 once CSASRTGGWDQPQHF TGCAGTGCTTCCCGGACAGGGGGCTGGGATCAGCCCCAGCATTTT
TRBJ1-5 NA TRBV2 NA CASSRRGIDQPQHF TGTGCCAGCAGCCGCAGGGGAATAGATCAGCCCCAGCATTTT
TRBJ1-2 TRBD1 TRBV7-9 NA CASSLVETGEYGYTF TGTGCCAGCAGCTTAGTGGAGACAGGGGAGTATGGCTACACCTTC
TRBJ2-1 TRBD1 TRBV7-9 NA CASSLVGGQGSYNEQFF TGTGCCAGCAGCTTAGTAGGCGGACAGGGCTCATACAATGAGCAGTTCTTC
TRBJ2-1 NA TRBV10-3 NA CAILPESDSWEGEQFF TGTGCCATCCTCCCGGAATCGGACTCCTGGGAAGGTGAGCAGTTCTTC
TRBJ2-1 NA TRBV12-3/TRBV12-4 few CASSLYRGEHEQFF TGTGCCAGCAGTTTATATCGCGGGGAGCATGAGCAGTTCTTC
TRBJ2-3 NA TRBV27 few CASKPWVSTDTQYF TGTGCCAGCAAACCTTGGGTTAGCACAGATACGCAGTATTTT
TRBJ2-1 TRBD1 TRBV13 few CASSKWTGSSYNEQFF TGTGCCAGCAGCAAGTGGACAGGCAGCTCCTACAATGAGCAGTTCTTC
TRBJ1-2 TRBD1 TRBV27 many CASSPSTGEGHYGYTF TGTGCCAGCAGTCCATCGACAGGGGAGGGCCACTATGGCTACACCTTC
TRBJ1-2 NA TRBV27 NA CVSGLFPGNGYTF TGTGTCAGCGGTTTATTCCCGGGGAATGGCTACACCTTC
TRBJ2-1 NA TRBV20-1 NA CSARRMGSSSYNEQFF TGCAGTGCTAGGAGGATGGGATCCAGCTCCTACAATGAGCAGTTCTTC
TRBJ2-7 TRBD1 TRBV2 NA CASSGRTGLDEQYF TGTGCCAGCAGTGGTAGGACAGGGCTTGACGAGCAGTACTTC
TRBJ2-7 TRBD1 TRBV16 few CASSHSGDSQYF TGTGCCAGCAGCCATAGTGGGGACAGTCAGTACTTC
TRBJ1-1 TRBD1 TRBV5-1 NA CASSLGQGSPEAFF TGCGCCAGCAGCTTGGGACAGGGTTCTCCTGAAGCTTTCTTT
TRBJ1-5 NA TRBV6-6 NA CASSQLGGSVQPQHF TGTGCCAGCAGTCAACTCGGGGGGTCGGTTCAGCCCCAGCATTTT
TRBJ1-2 NA TRBV27 few CASSLHGNYGYTF TGTGCCAGCAGTCTTCACGGGAACTATGGCTACACCTTC
TRBJ1-3 NA TRBV5-1 few CASSTGPGNTIYF TGCGCCAGCAGCACAGGGCCAGGAAACACCATATATTTT
TRBJ2-7 NA TRBV5-1 NA CASSWGELAETGTYEQYF TGCGCCAGCAGCTGGGGGGAGCTAGCCGAAACTGGCACCTACGAGCAGTACTTC
TRBJ1-3 NA TRBV2 NA CASRGSTGGNTIYF TGTGCCAGCAGAGGGTCCACTGGCGGAAACACCATATATTTT
TRBJ2-1 TRBD2 TRBV6-5 few CASHRGGGGTYNEQFF TGTGCCAGCCACCGGGGGGGAGGGGGGACCTACAATGAGCAGTTCTTC
TRBJ2-4 NA TRBV5-1 few CASSLVGSSRQYF TGCGCCAGCAGCTTGGTAGGGTCTAGCCGTCAGTACTTC